This section outlines one T cell receptor beta chain sequence together with its context. The treatment: oral pan-JAK inhibitor, 5-10 mg twice daily. The source of the sample is a study of CD8+ T cells in alopecia areata. cDNA serving as the sequencing template came from extracted, reverse transcribed RNA. Using immunoSEQ multiplex PCR, the repertoire was profiled, and TCRdb retains in-frame clones only, with some absent. The sample lists 200,000 to 250,000 clones; under 75% were seen once. Per the germline V gene, CDR1 is MDHEN and CDR2 is SYDVKM. The CDR3 totals 15 residues. V was pared by 5 bases and J by 3 bases, with 17 bases between.

This TCR was sampled from a human donor with alopecia areata. Source: CD4+ T cells sorted from blood, taken at week 4, from a patient treated with tofacitinib. This rearrangement joins TRBV28 to TRBJ2-7, with D perhaps matching TRBD1 (6 bases). CDR3 DNA: TGTGCCAGCAGTAGAAAACAGGGATACATCTACGAGCAGTACTTC. Translated, it gives CASSRKQGYIYEQYF.